This TCR beta chain is drawn from a study of T cell repertoires in cytomegalovirus infection. This clonotype has a count of ten or more. Its cognate antigen is unknown. A single record per CDR3 protein comes from TCRdb applying MiXCR to the reads. The table shows nearly 550,000 distinct CDR3 sequences, with 16% occurring only once. V lost 2 bases and J 0 bases, leaving 10 bases between the germline ends. CDR3 length equals 16 residues. From germline, CDR1 is SGHAT and CDR2 FQDESV (reference sequence). Study results and caveats: Clonotypes of TCR beta that were HLA-C-restricted and CMV-specific dominated the ex vivo response.

This rearrangement joins TRBV11-1 to TRBJ2-2; maybe TRBD1 (6 bases). Source material: CD8+ T cells from PBMCs. The TCR was taken from a human donor in good health (CMV status not recorded). Some clones in this sample may be carry-over from other donors' samples. The CDR3 sequence is CASSLSDRPNTGELFF. DNA for the CDR3: TGTGCCAGCAGCTTATCGGACAGACCGAACACCGGGGAGCTGTTTTTT.